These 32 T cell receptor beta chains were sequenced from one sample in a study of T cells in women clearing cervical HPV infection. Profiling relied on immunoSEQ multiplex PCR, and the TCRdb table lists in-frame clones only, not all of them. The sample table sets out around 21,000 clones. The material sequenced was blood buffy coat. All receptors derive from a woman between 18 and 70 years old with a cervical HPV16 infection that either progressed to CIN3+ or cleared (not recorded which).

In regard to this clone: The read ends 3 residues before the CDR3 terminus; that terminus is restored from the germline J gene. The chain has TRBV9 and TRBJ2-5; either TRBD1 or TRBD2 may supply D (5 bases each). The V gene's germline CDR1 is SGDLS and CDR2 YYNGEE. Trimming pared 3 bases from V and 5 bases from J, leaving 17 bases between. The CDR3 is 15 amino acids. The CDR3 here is CASSAGPGSWETQYF. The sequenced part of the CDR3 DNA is TGTGCCAGCAGCGCCGGGCCAGGGAGTTGGGAGACC.

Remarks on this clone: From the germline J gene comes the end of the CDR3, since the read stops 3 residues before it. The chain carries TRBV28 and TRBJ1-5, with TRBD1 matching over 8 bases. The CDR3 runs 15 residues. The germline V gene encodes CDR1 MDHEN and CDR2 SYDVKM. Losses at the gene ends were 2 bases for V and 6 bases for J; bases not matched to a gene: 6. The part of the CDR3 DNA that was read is TGTGCCAGCAGTTTAACAGGGGGATATGGTCAGCCC. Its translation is CASSLTGGYGQP. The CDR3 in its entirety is CASSLTGGYGQPQHF.

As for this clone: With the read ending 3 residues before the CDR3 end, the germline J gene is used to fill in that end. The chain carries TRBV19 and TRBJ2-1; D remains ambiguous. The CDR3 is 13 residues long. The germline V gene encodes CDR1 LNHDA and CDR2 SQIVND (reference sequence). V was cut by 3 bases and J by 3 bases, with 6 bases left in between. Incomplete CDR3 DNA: TGTGCCAGTAGTATTGCGCGCTACAATGAG. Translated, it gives CASSIARYNE. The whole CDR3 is CASSIARYNEQFF. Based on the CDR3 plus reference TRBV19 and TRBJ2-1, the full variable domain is DGGITQSPKYLFRKEGQNVTLSCEQNLNHDAMYWYRQDPGQGLRLIYYSQIVNDFQKGDIAEGYSVSREKKESFPLTVTSAQKNPTAFYLCASSIARYNEQFFGPGTRLTVL.

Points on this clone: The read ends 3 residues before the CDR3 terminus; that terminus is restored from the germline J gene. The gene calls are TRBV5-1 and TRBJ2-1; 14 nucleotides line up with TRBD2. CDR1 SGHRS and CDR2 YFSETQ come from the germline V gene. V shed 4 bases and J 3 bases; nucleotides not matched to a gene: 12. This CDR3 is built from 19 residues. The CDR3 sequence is CASSVGLAGVGGNYNEQFF. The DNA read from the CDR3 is TGCGCCAGCAGCGTGGGACTAGCGGGAGTGGGAGGTAACTACAATGAG.

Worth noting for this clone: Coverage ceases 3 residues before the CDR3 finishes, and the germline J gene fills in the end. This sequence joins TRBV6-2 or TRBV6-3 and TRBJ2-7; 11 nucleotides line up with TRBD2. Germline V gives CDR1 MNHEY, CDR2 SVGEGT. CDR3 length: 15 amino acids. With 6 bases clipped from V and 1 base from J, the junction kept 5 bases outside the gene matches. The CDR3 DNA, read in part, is TGTGCCAGCAGGCAGGGACTAGCGGCTTCCTACGAG. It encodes CASRQGLAASYE. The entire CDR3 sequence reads CASRQGLAASYEQYF.

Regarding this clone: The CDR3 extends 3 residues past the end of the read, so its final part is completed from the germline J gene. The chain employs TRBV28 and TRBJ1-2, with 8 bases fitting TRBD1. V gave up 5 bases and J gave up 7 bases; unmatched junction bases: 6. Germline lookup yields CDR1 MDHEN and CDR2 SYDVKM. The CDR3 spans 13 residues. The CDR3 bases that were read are TGTGCCAGCAGTCCGACAGGGGTCCGTGGC. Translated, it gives CASSPTGVRG. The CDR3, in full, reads CASSPTGVRGYTF.

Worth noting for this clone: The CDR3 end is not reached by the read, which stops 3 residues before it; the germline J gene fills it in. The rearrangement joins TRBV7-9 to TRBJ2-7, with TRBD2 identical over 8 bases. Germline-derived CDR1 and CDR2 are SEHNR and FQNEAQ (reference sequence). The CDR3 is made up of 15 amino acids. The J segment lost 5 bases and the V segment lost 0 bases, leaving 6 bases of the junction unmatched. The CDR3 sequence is CASSLAGTRSHEQYF. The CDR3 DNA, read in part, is TGTGCCAGCAGCTTAGCCGGGACTAGATCCCACGAG.

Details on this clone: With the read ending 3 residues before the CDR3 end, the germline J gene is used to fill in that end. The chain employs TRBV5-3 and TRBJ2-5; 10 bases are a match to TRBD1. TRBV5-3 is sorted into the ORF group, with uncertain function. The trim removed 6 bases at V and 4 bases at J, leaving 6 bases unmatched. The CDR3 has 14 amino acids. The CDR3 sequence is CARTSGQGGETQYF. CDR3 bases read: TGTGCCAGAACCTCCGGACAGGGGGGAGAGACC.

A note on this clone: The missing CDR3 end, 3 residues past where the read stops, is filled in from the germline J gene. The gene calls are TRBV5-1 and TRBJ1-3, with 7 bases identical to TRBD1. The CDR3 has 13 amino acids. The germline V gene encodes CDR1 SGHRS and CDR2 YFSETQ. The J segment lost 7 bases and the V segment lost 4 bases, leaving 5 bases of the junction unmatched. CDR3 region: CASSPQGWNTIYF. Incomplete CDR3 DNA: TGCGCCAGCAGCCCACAGGGGTGGAACACC. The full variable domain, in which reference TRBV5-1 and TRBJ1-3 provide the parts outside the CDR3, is KAGVTQTPRYLIKTRGQQVTLSCSPISGHRSVSWYQQTPGQGLQFLFEYFSETQRNKGNFPGRFSGRQFSNSRSEMNVSTLELGDSALYLCASSPQGWNTIYFGEGSWLTVV.

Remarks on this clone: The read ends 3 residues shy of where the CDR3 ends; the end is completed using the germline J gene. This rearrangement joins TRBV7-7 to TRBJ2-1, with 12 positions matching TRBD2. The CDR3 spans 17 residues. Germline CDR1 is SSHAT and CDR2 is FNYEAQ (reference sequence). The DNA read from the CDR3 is TGTGCTGGCAGCTTAGGGCCTGCTAGCGGGAGGGACGATGAG. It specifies CAGSLGPASGRDDE. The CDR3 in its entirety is CAGSLGPASGRDDEQFF.

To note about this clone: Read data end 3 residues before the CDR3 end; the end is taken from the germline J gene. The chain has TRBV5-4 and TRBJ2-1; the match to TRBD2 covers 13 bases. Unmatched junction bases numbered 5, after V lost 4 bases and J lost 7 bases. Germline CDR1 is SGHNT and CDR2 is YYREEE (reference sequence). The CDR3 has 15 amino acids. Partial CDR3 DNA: TGTGCCAGCAGCCGGACTAGCGGGAGAAGTAATGAG. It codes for CASSRTSGRSNE. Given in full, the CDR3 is CASSRTSGRSNEQFF.

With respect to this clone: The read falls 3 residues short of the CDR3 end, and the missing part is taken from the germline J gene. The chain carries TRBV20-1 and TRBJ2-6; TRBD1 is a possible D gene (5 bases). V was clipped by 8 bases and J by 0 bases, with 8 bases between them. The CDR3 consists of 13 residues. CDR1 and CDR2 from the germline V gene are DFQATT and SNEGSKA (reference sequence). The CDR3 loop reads CSTGFSGANVLTF. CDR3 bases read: TGCAGTACAGGCTTCTCTGGGGCCAACGTC.

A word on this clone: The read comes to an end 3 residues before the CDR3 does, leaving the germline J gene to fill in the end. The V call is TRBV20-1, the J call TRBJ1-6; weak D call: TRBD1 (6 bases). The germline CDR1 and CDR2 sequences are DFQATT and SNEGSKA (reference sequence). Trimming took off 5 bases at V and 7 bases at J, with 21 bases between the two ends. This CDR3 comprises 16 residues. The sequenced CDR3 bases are TGCAGTGCTTTCCTCGGGGGGCGAGTACAGAATTCACCC. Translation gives CSAFLGGRVQNSP. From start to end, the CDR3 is CSAFLGGRVQNSPLHF.

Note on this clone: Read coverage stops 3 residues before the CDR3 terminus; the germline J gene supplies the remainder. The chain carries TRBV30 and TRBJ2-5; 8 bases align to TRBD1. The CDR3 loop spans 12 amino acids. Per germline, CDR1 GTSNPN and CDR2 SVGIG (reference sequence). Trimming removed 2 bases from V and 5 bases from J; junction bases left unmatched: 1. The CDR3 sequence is CAWSRQGETQYF. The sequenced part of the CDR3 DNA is TGTGCCTGGAGTCGACAGGGGGAGACC.

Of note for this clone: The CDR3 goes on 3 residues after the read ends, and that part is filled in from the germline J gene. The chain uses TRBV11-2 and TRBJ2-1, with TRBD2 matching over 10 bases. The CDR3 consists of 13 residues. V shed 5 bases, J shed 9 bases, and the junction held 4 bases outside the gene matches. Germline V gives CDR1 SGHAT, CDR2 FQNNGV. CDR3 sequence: CASSLERGGEQFF. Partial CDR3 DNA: TGTGCCAGCAGCCTCGAGCGGGGGGGTGAG.

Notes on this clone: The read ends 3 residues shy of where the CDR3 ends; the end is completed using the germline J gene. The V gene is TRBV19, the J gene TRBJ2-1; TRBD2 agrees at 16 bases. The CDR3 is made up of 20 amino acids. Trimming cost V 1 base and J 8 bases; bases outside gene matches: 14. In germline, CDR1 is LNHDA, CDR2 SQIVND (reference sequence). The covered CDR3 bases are TGTGCCAGTAGTATAGTGACAGGGGGGACTAGCGGGAGGGGCGGGCATGAG. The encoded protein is CASSIVTGGTSGRGGHE. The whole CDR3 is CASSIVTGGTSGRGGHEQFF.

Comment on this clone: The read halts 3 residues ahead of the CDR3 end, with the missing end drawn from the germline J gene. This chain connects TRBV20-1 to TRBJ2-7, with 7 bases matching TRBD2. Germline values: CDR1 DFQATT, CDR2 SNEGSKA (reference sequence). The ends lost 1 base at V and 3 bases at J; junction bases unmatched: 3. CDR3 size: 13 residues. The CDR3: CSARGTSDYEQYF. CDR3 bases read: TGCAGTGCTAGAGGCACTAGCGACTACGAG.

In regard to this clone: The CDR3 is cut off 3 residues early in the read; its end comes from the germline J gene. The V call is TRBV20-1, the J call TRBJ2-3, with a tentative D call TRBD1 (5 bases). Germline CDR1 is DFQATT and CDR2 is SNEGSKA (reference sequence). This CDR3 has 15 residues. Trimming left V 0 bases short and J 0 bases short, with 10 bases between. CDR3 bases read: TGCAGTGCTAGAGATAACAGGCAGAGCACAGATACG. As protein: CSARDNRQSTDT. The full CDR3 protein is CSARDNRQSTDTQYF.

This chain's CDR3 is CASSIQGAKNIQYF. The DNA read from the CDR3 is TGTGCCAGCAGCATCCAGGGGGCGAAAAACATT. The chain recombines TRBV7-8 with TRBJ2-4, with 8 bases aligning to TRBD1. The read falls 3 residues short of the CDR3 end, and the missing part is taken from the germline J gene. CDR1 SGHVS and CDR2 FQNEAQ come from the germline V gene. The V gene end was trimmed by 5 bases and the J gene end by 4 bases; junction bases not matched to a gene: 4. This CDR3 spans 14 amino acids. Based on the CDR3 plus reference TRBV7-8 and TRBJ2-4, the full variable domain is GAGVSQSPRYKVAKRGQDVALRCDPISGHVSLFWYQQALGQGPEFLTYFQNEAQLDKSGLPSDRFFAERPEGSVSTLKIQRTQQEDSAVYLCASSIQGAKNIQYFGAGTRLSVL.

Here the CDR3 reads CAISEAGQGNSPLHF. The DNA read from the CDR3 is TGTGCCATCAGTGAGGCGGGACAGGGAAATTCACCC. This chain joins TRBV10-3 and TRBJ1-6; the match to TRBD1 covers 9 bases. The sequence runs out 3 residues before the end of the CDR3; the remainder is reconstructed from the germline J gene. This CDR3 is 15 amino acids long. Germline values: CDR1 ENHRY, CDR2 SYGVKD. J lost 7 bases, V lost 2 bases, and 3 bases had no gene match.

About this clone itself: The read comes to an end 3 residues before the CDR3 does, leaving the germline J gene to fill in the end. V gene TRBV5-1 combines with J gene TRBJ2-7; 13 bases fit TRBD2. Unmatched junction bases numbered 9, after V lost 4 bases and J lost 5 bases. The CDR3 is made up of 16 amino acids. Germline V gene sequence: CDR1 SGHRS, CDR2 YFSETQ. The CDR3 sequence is CASSRLGLAGDNEQYF. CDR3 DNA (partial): TGCGCCAGCAGCAGACTAGGACTAGCGGGAGATAACGAG.

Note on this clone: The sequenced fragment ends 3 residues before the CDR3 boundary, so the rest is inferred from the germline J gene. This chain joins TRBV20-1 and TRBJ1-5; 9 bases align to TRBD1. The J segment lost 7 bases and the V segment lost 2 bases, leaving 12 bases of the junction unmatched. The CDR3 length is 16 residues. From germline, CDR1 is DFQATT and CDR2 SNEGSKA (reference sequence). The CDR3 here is CSARWGRGQGNQPQHF. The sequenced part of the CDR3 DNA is TGCAGTGCTAGATGGGGGAGAGGACAGGGGAACCAGCCC.

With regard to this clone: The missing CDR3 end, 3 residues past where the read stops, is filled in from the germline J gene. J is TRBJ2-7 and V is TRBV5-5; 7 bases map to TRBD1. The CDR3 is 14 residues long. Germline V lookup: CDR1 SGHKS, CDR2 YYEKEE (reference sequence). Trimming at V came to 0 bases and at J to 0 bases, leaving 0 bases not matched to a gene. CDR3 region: CASSLGQGSYEQYF. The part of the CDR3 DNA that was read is TGTGCCAGCAGCTTGGGACAGGGCTCCTACGAG.

Here the CDR3 reads CASSLDETGGDYTF. The part of the CDR3 DNA that was read is TGTGCCAGCAGCTTAGATGAGACAGGCGGTGAC. The V gene is TRBV7-9, the J gene TRBJ1-2; maybe TRBD1 (6 bases). The read stops 3 residues short of the end of the CDR3; the missing end is completed from the germline J gene. CDR1 is SEHNR and CDR2 is FQNEAQ in the germline V gene (reference sequence). CDR3 size: 14 residues.

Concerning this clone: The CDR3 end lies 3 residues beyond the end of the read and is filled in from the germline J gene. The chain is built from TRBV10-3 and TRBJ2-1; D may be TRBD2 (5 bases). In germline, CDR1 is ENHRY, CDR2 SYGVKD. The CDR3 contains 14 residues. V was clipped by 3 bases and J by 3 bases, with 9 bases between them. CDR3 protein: CAISDPDFYNEQFF. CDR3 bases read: TGTGCCATCAGTGACCCGGACTTCTACAATGAG.

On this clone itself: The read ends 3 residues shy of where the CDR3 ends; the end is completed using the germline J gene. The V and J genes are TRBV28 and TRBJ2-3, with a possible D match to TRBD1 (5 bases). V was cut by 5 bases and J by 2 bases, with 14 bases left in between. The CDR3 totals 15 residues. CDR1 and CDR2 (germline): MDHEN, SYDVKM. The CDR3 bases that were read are TGTGCCAGCAGTCTCAGGGAACCCGTCACAGATACG. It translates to CASSLREPVTDT. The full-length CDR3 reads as CASSLREPVTDTQYF.

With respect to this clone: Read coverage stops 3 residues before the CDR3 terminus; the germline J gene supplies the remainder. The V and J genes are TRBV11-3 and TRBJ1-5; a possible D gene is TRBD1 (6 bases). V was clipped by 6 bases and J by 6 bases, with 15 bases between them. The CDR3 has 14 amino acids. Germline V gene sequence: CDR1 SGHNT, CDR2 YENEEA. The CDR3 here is CASSPSQGCQPQHF. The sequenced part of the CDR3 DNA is TGTGCCAGCAGTCCCTCACAGGGATGTCAGCCC.

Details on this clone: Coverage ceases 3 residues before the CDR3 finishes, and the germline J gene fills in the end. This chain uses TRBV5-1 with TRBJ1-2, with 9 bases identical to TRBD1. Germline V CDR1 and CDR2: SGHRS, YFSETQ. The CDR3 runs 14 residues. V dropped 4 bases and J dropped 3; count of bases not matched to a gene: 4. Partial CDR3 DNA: TGCGCCAGCAGCGTGGGACAGGGCGACTATGGC. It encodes CASSVGQGDYG. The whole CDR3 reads CASSVGQGDYGYTF.

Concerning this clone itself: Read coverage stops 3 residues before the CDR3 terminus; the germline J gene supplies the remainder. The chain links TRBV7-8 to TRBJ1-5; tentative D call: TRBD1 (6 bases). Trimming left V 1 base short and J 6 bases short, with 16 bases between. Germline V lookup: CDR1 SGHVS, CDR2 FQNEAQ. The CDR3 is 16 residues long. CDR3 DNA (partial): TGTGCCAGCAGCTTAGTCTCCAGGGGCGCGAGTCAGCCC. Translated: CASSLVSRGASQP. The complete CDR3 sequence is CASSLVSRGASQPQHF.

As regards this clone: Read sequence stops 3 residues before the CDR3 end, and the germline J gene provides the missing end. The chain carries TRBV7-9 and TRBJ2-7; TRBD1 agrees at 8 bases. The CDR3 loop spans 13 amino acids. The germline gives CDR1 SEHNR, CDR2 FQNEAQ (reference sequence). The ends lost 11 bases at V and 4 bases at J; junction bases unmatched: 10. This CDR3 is CAAGDRGPYEQYF. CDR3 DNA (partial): TGTGCCGCCGGAGACAGGGGACCTTACGAG.

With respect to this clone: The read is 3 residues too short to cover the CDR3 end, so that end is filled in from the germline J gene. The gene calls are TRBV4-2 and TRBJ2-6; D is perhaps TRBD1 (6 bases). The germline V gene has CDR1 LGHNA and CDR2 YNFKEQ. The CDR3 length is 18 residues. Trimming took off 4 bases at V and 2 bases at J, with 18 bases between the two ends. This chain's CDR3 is CASSLRFSGAPGANVLTF. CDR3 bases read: TGTGCCAGCAGCCTCAGATTTTCAGGGGCCCCTGGGGCCAACGTC.

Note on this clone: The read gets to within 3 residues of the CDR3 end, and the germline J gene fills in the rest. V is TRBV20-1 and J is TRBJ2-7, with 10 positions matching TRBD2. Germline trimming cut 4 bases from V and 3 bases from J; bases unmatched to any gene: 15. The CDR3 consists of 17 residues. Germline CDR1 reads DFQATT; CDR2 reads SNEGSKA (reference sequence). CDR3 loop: CSANPASGRVDHYEQYF. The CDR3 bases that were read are TGCAGTGCTAATCCGGCTAGCGGGAGAGTAGATCACTACGAG.